This is a list of T cell receptor beta chains from one sample in a study of ipilimumab plus nivolumab after autologous stem cell transplantation. Data came from immunoSEQ multiplex PCR; TCRdb stores just in-frame clones and leaves some out. Found here are about 2,200 clones, about 92% of them singletons; the top ten hold about 1.8%. Sequenced material: PBMCs, taken in a trial of ipilimumab plus nivolumab as post-transplant consolidation. Every receptor here comes from a male donor with primary mediastinal lymphoma. Both conserved end residues are part of each CDR3. D genes are given only for firm matches. The listing skips clone size in some rows; elsewhere it reads once, few, many or a size class.

V,D,J,size,DNA,CDR3
TRBV19,NA,TRBJ2-7,NA,TGTGCCAGTAGTCGAACTAGCTCCTACGAGCAGTACTTC,CASSRTSSYEQYF
TRBV28,NA,TRBJ1-2,NA,TGTGCCAGCAGCCGCCCGACGGGAGCGAACTATGGCTACACCTTC,CASSRPTGANYGYTF
TRBV2,TRBD2,TRBJ2-1,NA,TGTGCCAGCCGCCTTAGGCGGGAGGGGTACAATGAGCAGTTCTTC,CASRLRREGYNEQFF
TRBV20-1,NA,TRBJ2-5,few,TGCAGTGCTGAGTCCCAAGAGACCCAGTACTTC,CSAESQETQYF
TRBV10-3,TRBD2,TRBJ2-1,NA,TGTGCCATCAGGACTAGCGGGAGTTTATATGAGCAGTTCTTC,CAIRTSGSLYEQFF
TRBV9,NA,TRBJ2-6,NA,TGTGCCAGCAGCGTCCCACGCAACGTCCTGACTTTC,CASSVPRNVLTF
TRBV7-9,NA,TRBJ1-1,NA,TGTGCCAGCAGCTCCACTCGGACCGGGCGGATTGAAGCTTTCTTT,CASSSTRTGRIEAFF
TRBV4-1,TRBD2,TRBJ2-3,NA,TGCGCCAGCAGCCAAGATTGGTTCCCTAGCGGGGGGTCCACAGATACGCAGTATTTT,CASSQDWFPSGGSTDTQYF
TRBV11-2,NA,TRBJ2-3,once,TGTGCCAGCACCTTGGTTGGGTCGAGTACGCAGGGTACGCAGTATTTT,CASTLVGSSTQGTQYF
TRBV7-8,TRBD1,TRBJ1-1,NA,TGTGCCAGCAGCGTAGGGGGCTCTCGGACTGAAGCTTTCTTT,CASSVGGSRTEAFF
TRBV29-1,NA,TRBJ2-1,NA,TGCAGCGTTGGCGTGGCGGGCAATGAGCAGTTCTTC,CSVGVAGNEQFF
TRBV7-8,NA,TRBJ1-1,NA,TGTGCCAGCAGCGGGGGCGGGGTTGAAGCTTTCTTT,CASSGGGVEAFF
TRBV7-6,TRBD1,TRBJ1-5,NA,TGTGCCAGCAGCTCCAGGACAGGGGACCCCCAGCATTTT,CASSSRTGDPQHF
TRBV28,NA,TRBJ1-2,NA,TGTGCCAGCAGCCAAGCGGGGGGGGGCATAGCTAACTATGGCTACACCTTC,CASSQAGGGIANYGYTF
TRBV5-1,NA,TRBJ2-7,NA,TGCGCCAGCAGCTTTACAGGGAACTACGAGCAGTACTTC,CASSFTGNYEQYF
TRBV9,NA,TRBJ2-1,NA,TGTGCCAGCAGCGTAGTAGCAGGGAATGGTGAGCAGTTCTTC,CASSVVAGNGEQFF
TRBV6-1,NA,TRBJ1-2,NA,TGTGCCAGCAATCGGGGGTATAACTATGGCTACACCTTC,CASNRGYNYGYTF
TRBV6-4,TRBD1,TRBJ1-6,NA,TGTGCCAGCAGTGGGGACAGTAATTCACCCCTCCACTTT,CASSGDSNSPLHF
TRBV10-1,NA,TRBJ2-3,NA,TGCGCCAGCAGTACGGGACCACCCCCAGATACGCAGTATTTT,CASSTGPPPDTQYF
TRBV7-6,NA,TRBJ2-2,NA,TGTGCCAGCAGCTTACAGCCCTCCGGGGAGCTGTTTTTT,CASSLQPSGELFF
TRBV6-5,TRBD1,TRBJ2-7,NA,TGTGCCAGCAGTTACTCGACCGGGACAGGGGGCTACGAGCAGTACTTC,CASSYSTGTGGYEQYF
TRBV10-3,NA,TRBJ2-2,few,TGTGCCATCAGGCAGGGGAACACCGGGGAGCTGTTTTTT,CAIRQGNTGELFF
TRBV5-1,TRBD2,TRBJ2-2,NA,TGCGCCAGCAGCTTGGCTAGCGGGAAATTGAGCACCGGGGAGCTGTTTTTT,CASSLASGKLSTGELFF
TRBV4-1,NA,TRBJ1-4,NA,TGCGCCAGCAGCCAAGGGGATCCAGGTGGGGAAAAACTGTTTTTT,CASSQGDPGGEKLFF
TRBV7-9,NA,TRBJ1-5,NA,TGTGCCAGCAGCCACGGCGGGCCCCAGCATTTT,CASSHGGPQHF
TRBV7-8,NA,TRBJ2-7,NA,TGTGCCAGCAGCTCCTACGGGGGGCCGACCTACGAGCAGTACTTC,CASSSYGGPTYEQYF
TRBV2,NA,TRBJ2-7,NA,TGTGCCAGCAGACAGGGGACTCGCTCCTACGAGCAGTACTTC,CASRQGTRSYEQYF
TRBV27,TRBD1,TRBJ2-5,NA,TGTGCCAGCAGTTTATCACCGGGACAGGGGGAAGACCAAGAGACCCAGTACTTC,CASSLSPGQGEDQETQYF
TRBV7-2,NA,TRBJ2-4,NA,TGTGCCAGCAGCTTAGTTGGCGGGTTCAGCATTCAGTACTTC,CASSLVGGFSIQYF
TRBV28,NA,TRBJ1-5,NA,TGTGCCAGCAGTTCCACTCGGCCCCAGCATTTT,CASSSTRPQHF
TRBV5-1,NA,TRBJ2-5,NA,TGCGCCAGCAGCGTGGACAGTACCCAAGAGACCCAGTACTTC,CASSVDSTQETQYF
TRBV6-5,NA,TRBJ2-4,NA,TGTGCCAGCACCTCAACGGTTAACATTCAGTACTTC,CASTSTVNIQYF
TRBV25-1,NA,TRBJ1-2,NA,TGTGCCAGCGGGCTAGGAGACTATGGCTACACCTTC,CASGLGDYGYTF
TRBV7-9,NA,TRBJ1-1,NA,TGTGCCAGCAGCTTGTTGGGGATCGCTGAAGCTTTCTTT,CASSLLGIAEAFF
TRBV7-3,TRBD2,TRBJ2-2,NA,TGTGCCAGCAGCCTAAGCGGGACTCACACCGGGGAGCTGTTTTTT,CASSLSGTHTGELFF
TRBV7-9,TRBD1,TRBJ2-7,NA,TGTGCCAGCAGCTTAACAGGGGTAGGGGTACTGTACGAGCAGTACTTC,CASSLTGVGVLYEQYF
TRBV9,NA,TRBJ1-1,once,TGTGCCAGCAGCGTCTTAGGGGGCACTGAAGCTTTCTTT,CASSVLGGTEAFF
TRBV28,TRBD1,TRBJ1-2,NA,TGTGCCAGCAGTTTACAGGGACAGGGGGCGCTCTATGGCTACACCTTC,CASSLQGQGALYGYTF
TRBV2,NA,TRBJ1-5,NA,TGTGCCAGCAGGGGTAGGGAGGTGAGCAATCAGCCCCAGCATTTT,CASRGREVSNQPQHF
TRBV5-5,TRBD1,TRBJ1-1,NA,TGTGCCAGCAGCTTACTGGGACAGACAACGAACACTGAAGCTTTCTTT,CASSLLGQTTNTEAFF
TRBV2,TRBD1,TRBJ1-5,NA,TGTGCCAGTTGCTCGGGACAGAATCAGCCCCAGCATTTT,CASCSGQNQPQHF
TRBV29-1,TRBD1,TRBJ1-1,NA,TGCAGCGTCGGGGACAGGAACACTGAAGCTTTCTTT,CSVGDRNTEAFF
TRBV7-4,NA,TRBJ2-5,NA,TGTGCCAGCAGCTTAGATTTCGGCTCCCGGCCTCAGGAGACCCAGTACTTC,CASSLDFGSRPQETQYF
TRBV5-1,NA,TRBJ2-7,NA,TGCGCCAGCAGCGCCTCCCAAGGGCCGGGCGAGCAGTACTTC,CASSASQGPGEQYF
TRBV18,NA,TRBJ2-1,NA,TGTGCCAGCTCACCATCGTTGGGTGAGGCCTACAATGAGCAGTTCTTC,CASSPSLGEAYNEQFF
TRBV6-1,NA,TRBJ1-2,once,TGTGCCAGCAGTGACGGTGTAAACTATGGCTACACCTTC,CASSDGVNYGYTF
TRBV9,NA,TRBJ2-2,NA,TGTGCCAGCAGACCTAGACGGACCGGGGAGCTGTTTTTT,CASRPRRTGELFF
TRBV27,TRBD1,TRBJ1-6,NA,TGTGCCAGCCAGCGACAGGGTGGTTCACCCCTCCACTTT,CASQRQGGSPLHF
TRBV5-4,NA,TRBJ1-2,NA,TGTGCCCAGACACGAGACAACCTAGATAACTATGGCTACACCTTC,CAQTRDNLDNYGYTF
TRBV7-3,NA,TRBJ2-2,NA,TGTGCCAGCAGCCGACTAGGGGGGATATCCGGGGAGCTGTTTTTT,CASSRLGGISGELFF
TRBV11-2,TRBD1,TRBJ2-2,NA,TGTGCCAGCAGCTCGCCCCTAACGACAGGGCCCGGGGAGCTGTTTTTT,CASSSPLTTGPGELFF
TRBV28,TRBD1,TRBJ1-1,NA,TGTGCCAGCAGTCCTTCCAGGGGGGGGACGAACACTGAAGCTTTCTTT,CASSPSRGGTNTEAFF
TRBV2,TRBD2,TRBJ2-7,NA,TGTGCCAGCAAGGAGGGACTACCAAACGAGCAGTACTTC,CASKEGLPNEQYF
TRBV5-7,NA,TRBJ1-1,once,TGTGCCAGCCTCTACCCCTCGAACACTGAAGCTTTCTTT,CASLYPSNTEAFF
TRBV9,NA,TRBJ1-2,few,TGTGCCAGCAGCGTAGATAACCCGAGGGATGGCTACACCTTC,CASSVDNPRDGYTF